The 10 T cell receptor beta chains below were found in one sample sequenced in a study of cytomegalovirus exposure and HLA in healthy donors. PCR used 60 Vbeta primers and 13 Jbeta primers. Using immunoSEQ multiplex PCR, the repertoire was profiled, and TCRdb retains in-frame clones only, with some absent. This table holds 150,000 to 200,000 clones, 68% found once. The source material was PBMCs. Receptors were obtained from a man aged 50 or older in good health and CMV-seronegative.

The V gene is TRBV28, the J gene TRBJ1-6; D is uncertain. Per germline, CDR1 MDHEN and CDR2 SYDVKM. V lost 10 bases and J lost 7, with 14 bases in between. This CDR3 is 13 amino acids long. DNA for the CDR3: TGTGCCACCTTATTCAGGCTAAATTCACCCCTCCACTTT. Residues: CATLFRLNSPLHF.

The V call is TRBV4-1, the J call TRBJ1-1; D gene uncertain. The CDR3 is 17 residues long. The germline gives CDR1 MGHRA, CDR2 YSYEKL. V was pared by 2 bases and J by 0 bases, with 16 bases between. The CDR3 is CASSQRTLAAMNTEAFF. CDR3 nucleotides: TGCGCCAGCAGCCAACGTACCTTGGCGGCTATGAACACTGAAGCTTTCTTT.

This chain joins TRBV5-8 and TRBJ2-2; a possible D gene is TRBD1 (6 bases). Germline-derived CDR1 and CDR2 are SGHTS and YDEGEE. This CDR3 has 14 amino acids. Deletions cut 2 bases from V and 3 bases from J, with 8 bases between. The CDR3: CASSFYRDTGELFF. The DNA of the CDR3 is TGTGCCAGCAGCTTCTACAGGGACACCGGGGAGCTGTTTTTT.

This clone was observed a handful of times. This chain connects TRBV7-6 to TRBJ1-6; unclear D gene. The ends were cut back, 1 base at V and 9 bases at J, with 19 bases in the middle. CDR1 SGHVS and CDR2 FNYEAQ come from the germline V gene. This CDR3 has 17 amino acids. The CDR3 is CASSLGSVTSPISPLHF. For the CDR3, the DNA is TGTGCCAGCAGCTTAGGGTCCGTGACATCTCCCATTTCACCCCTCCACTTT.

The V call is TRBV6-1, the J call TRBJ2-7; D might be TRBD1 (6 bases). This CDR3 has 13 residues. V lost 10 bases and J 3 bases, leaving 16 bases between the germline ends. Germline CDR1 and CDR2: MNHNS and SASEGT. CDR3 nucleotides: TGTGCCACCACAAGGACAGAAATCTACGAGCAGTACTTC. It is translated as CATTRTEIYEQYF.

The chain employs TRBV5-1 and TRBJ2-7, with TRBD1 matching over 7 bases. The CDR3 spans 15 residues. Per the germline V gene, CDR1 is SGHRS and CDR2 is YFSETQ. V shed 3 bases and J 0 bases; nucleotides not matched to a gene: 6. As DNA, the CDR3 is TGCGCCAGCAGCTCCGGGACAGTCAGCTCCTACGAGCAGTACTTC. Protein sequence: CASSSGTVSSYEQYF.

This clone was detected once. The CDR3 sequence: CASSLDYRSEAFF. The CDR3 DNA is TGTGCCAGCAGCTTAGACTACAGGTCTGAAGCTTTCTTT. V and J are TRBV11-2 and TRBJ1-1; weak D call: TRBD1 (5 bases). V was clipped by 0 bases and J by 6 bases, with 8 bases between them. Germline-derived CDR1 and CDR2 are SGHAT and FQNNGV. The CDR3 consists of 13 residues.

V usage is TRBV2 and J usage is TRBJ1-2; 10 positions match TRBD1. The CDR3 has 13 residues. Germline assignment: CDR1 SNHLY and CDR2 FYNNEI. With 6 bases clipped from V and 4 bases from J, the junction kept 2 bases outside the gene matches. The CDR3 sequence is CASSGQGGYGYTF. CDR3 nucleotide sequence: TGTGCCAGCAGCGGACAGGGGGGCTATGGCTACACCTTC.

The chain joins TRBV19 to TRBJ1-1; D is possibly TRBD1 (5 bases). V was cut by 7 bases and J by 4 bases, with 16 bases left in between. Germline CDR1 reads LNHDA; CDR2 reads SQIVND (reference sequence). The CDR3 covers 14 residues. The chain's CDR3 is CASIDPGRGTEAFF. CDR3 coding DNA: TGTGCCAGTATTGATCCGGGTAGGGGCACTGAAGCTTTCTTT.

This clone was recorded only once. The chain is built from TRBV28 and TRBJ1-1, with 9 bases aligning to TRBD1. Germline values: CDR1 MDHEN, CDR2 SYDVKM. V was clipped by 9 bases and J by 4 bases; unmatched bases: 12. The CDR3 is 15 amino acids. The CDR3 is CASRHPGQGFTEAFF. For the CDR3, the DNA is TGTGCCAGTAGACATCCGGGACAGGGTTTCACTGAAGCTTTCTTT.